This record concerns one TCR beta chain sequence. This specimen belongs to a study of early T cells in non-severe SARS-CoV-2 infection. With V trimmed by 0 bases and J by 7 bases, 3 bases remained unmatched. The CDR3 consists of 16 residues. In germline, CDR1 is ENHRY, CDR2 SYGVKD. Tagging with unique molecular identifiers was applied to individual cDNA molecules. TCRdb re-derived calls from the 5' RACE reads in MiXCR, one entry per CDR3 protein. The sample has about 27,000 distinct CDR3 sequences; about 4% are singletons. The sequenced sample consisted of whole blood. This clonotype was sampled from an adult who was a healthcare worker with PCR-confirmed SARS-CoV-2 infection or an uninfected control (not recorded which). The chain joins TRBV10-3 to TRBJ1-6, with 10 positions matching TRBD1. As DNA, the CDR3 is TGTGCCATCAGTGAGTCGGGACAGGGGACGAATTCACCCCTCCACTTT. Amino acid sequence: CAISESGQGTNSPLHF.